These T cell receptor beta chains were read from a single sample in a study of T cell responses to AZD1222 COVID-19 vaccine. Using immunoSEQ multiplex PCR, the repertoire was profiled, and TCRdb retains in-frame clones only, with some absent. The sample consists of under 200,000 clones, just over 90% of them appearing once. The specimen comprised peripheral blood, sampled 28 days after the second dose of the MenACWY control vaccine. The receptor source for this set is an adult who received the MenACWY meningococcal vaccine as a control. Each CDR3 is given with its conserved first and last residue. Fields, in order: D gene, J gene, clone size, V gene, CDR3 protein, CDR3 DNA. The D gene is left open where the match is weak. Clone size is stated in some rows and not others, as once, few, many or a class when expanded.

-,TRBJ1-2,-,TRBV11-2,CASSLDRTAYGYTF,TGTGCCAGCAGCTTAGATCGCACAGCCTATGGCTACACCTTC
-,TRBJ2-1,-,TRBV12-3/TRBV12-4,CASSLATVEQFF,TGTGCCAGCAGTTTAGCCACCGTGGAGCAGTTCTTC
-,TRBJ1-3,-,TRBV27,CASRDSSGNTIYF,TGTGCCAGCAGGGACAGCTCTGGAAACACCATATATTTT
TRBD2,TRBJ2-5,-,TRBV11-1,CASSSRREAQETQYF,TGTGCCAGCAGCTCTAGACGGGAGGCACAAGAGACCCAGTACTTC
-,TRBJ1-1,-,TRBV7-2,CASSPKQGLGRRTEAFF,TGTGCCAGCAGCCCTAAACAGGGTTTAGGGAGGAGGACTGAAGCTTTCTTT
-,TRBJ1-5,-,TRBV3-1/TRBV3-2,CASSQGGDQPQHF,TGTGCCAGCAGCCAAGGCGGGGATCAGCCCCAGCATTTT
-,TRBJ1-1,once,TRBV2,CASRRDVFGAFF,TGTGCCAGCAGGAGGGACGTATTTGGAGCTTTCTTT
-,TRBJ2-7,-,TRBV5-1,CASSLAGRETYEQYF,TGCGCCAGCAGCTTGGCGGGCAGGGAGACTTACGAGCAGTACTTC
-,TRBJ1-5,once,TRBV15,CATSSRGAVNQPQHF,TGTGCCACCAGCAGTCGCGGGGCGGTCAATCAGCCCCAGCATTTT
-,TRBJ2-2,-,TRBV6-5,CASRLQTGNTGELFF,TGTGCCAGCAGGCTACAGACAGGAAACACCGGGGAGCTGTTTTTT
-,TRBJ2-1,-,TRBV9,CASSVVGGIYNEQFF,TGTGCCAGCAGCGTAGTAGGCGGGATCTACAATGAGCAGTTCTTC
-,TRBJ1-6,once,TRBV12-3/TRBV12-4,CASRGEGIPLHF,TGTGCCAGCCGGGGGGAGGGGATCCCCCTCCACTTT
-,TRBJ2-1,-,TRBV27,CASSLSGSSYNEQFF,TGTGCCAGCAGTTTATCGGGTAGCTCCTACAATGAGCAGTTCTTC
-,TRBJ1-1,-,TRBV19,CASSSWGTEAFF,TGTGCCAGTAGTAGTTGGGGGACTGAAGCTTTCTTT
-,TRBJ2-2,few,TRBV3-1/TRBV3-2,CASSYSGSTGELFF,TGTGCCAGCAGCTACTCGGGATCCACCGGGGAGCTGTTTTTT
TRBD1,TRBJ2-7,-,TRBV14,CASSHLGFAGGDPYEQYF,TGTGCCAGCAGCCATCTCGGGTTCGCAGGGGGCGACCCCTACGAGCAGTACTTC
TRBD1,TRBJ2-7,once,TRBV6-5,CASSIQGRGSEQYF,TGTGCCAGCAGTATACAGGGGAGAGGGTCCGAGCAGTACTTC
-,TRBJ1-1,few,TRBV29-1,CSAHLSLNTEAFF,TGCAGCGCCCACTTATCTCTGAACACTGAAGCTTTCTTT
-,TRBJ1-5,-,TRBV3-1/TRBV3-2,CASSQTVNQPQHF,TGTGCCAGCAGCCAAACGGTAAATCAGCCCCAGCATTTT
-,TRBJ1-2,-,TRBV19,CASTGHTRYGYTF,TGTGCCAGTACGGGCCATACAAGGTATGGCTACACCTTC
-,TRBJ2-3,once,TRBV5-1,CASSYTDTQYF,TGCGCCAGCAGCTACACAGATACGCAGTATTTT
-,TRBJ1-5,-,TRBV5-1,CASSLDGVQPQHF,TGCGCCAGCAGCTTGGATGGGGTTCAGCCCCAGCATTTT
-,TRBJ1-2,once,TRBV6-1,CASSEQEGGYTF,TGTGCCAGCAGTGAGCAGGAGGGTGGCTACACCTTC
-,TRBJ2-4,once,TRBV19,CASSPGLLPGAKNIQYF,TGTGCCAGTAGTCCCGGACTCCTACCCGGGGCCAAAAACATTCAGTACTTC
-,TRBJ1-5,-,TRBV27,CASSFGEDQPQHF,TGTGCCAGCAGTTTTGGAGAGGATCAGCCCCAGCATTTT
TRBD2,TRBJ2-7,-,TRBV7-9,CASSFAGGSYEQYF,TGTGCCAGCAGCTTCGCGGGAGGGTCCTACGAGCAGTACTTC
TRBD1,TRBJ2-2,-,TRBV5-1,CASSLGQGANTGELFF,TGCGCCAGCAGCTTGGGACAGGGCGCGAACACCGGGGAGCTGTTTTTT
TRBD1,TRBJ1-4,-,TRBV4-3,CASSQETGAGKKLFF,TGCGCCAGCAGCCAAGAGACAGGGGCTGGCAAAAAACTGTTTTTT
-,TRBJ2-7,-,TRBV7-2,CASRGSSYEQYF,TGTGCCAGCCGGGGAAGCTCCTACGAGCAGTACTTC
-,TRBJ1-5,-,TRBV19,CASSTDFNQPQHF,TGTGCCAGCTCAACAGATTTCAATCAGCCCCAGCATTTT
TRBD2,TRBJ2-1,-,TRBV29-1,CSVGGGRPYNEQFF,TGCAGCGTAGGAGGCGGGAGGCCCTACAATGAGCAGTTCTTC
-,TRBJ2-1,-,TRBV3-1/TRBV3-2,CASSQVLASWDEQFF,TGTGCCAGCAGCCAAGTACTAGCCTCTTGGGATGAGCAGTTCTTC
-,TRBJ1-5,-,TRBV7-8,CASSLRRTETLNQPQHF,TGTGCCAGCAGCCTAAGGAGGACGGAGACGCTTAATCAGCCCCAGCATTTT
TRBD1,TRBJ2-5,-,TRBV6-5,CASSLQGAVETQYF,TGTGCCAGCAGTTTACAGGGGGCTGTAGAGACCCAGTACTTC
TRBD2,TRBJ2-3,-,TRBV7-3,CASSRGLETDTQYF,TGTGCCAGCAGCCGAGGACTAGAGACAGATACGCAGTATTTT
TRBD1,TRBJ1-4,-,TRBV27,CASRTSGGWEKLFF,TGTGCCAGCAGGACTTCAGGGGGTTGGGAAAAACTGTTTTTT